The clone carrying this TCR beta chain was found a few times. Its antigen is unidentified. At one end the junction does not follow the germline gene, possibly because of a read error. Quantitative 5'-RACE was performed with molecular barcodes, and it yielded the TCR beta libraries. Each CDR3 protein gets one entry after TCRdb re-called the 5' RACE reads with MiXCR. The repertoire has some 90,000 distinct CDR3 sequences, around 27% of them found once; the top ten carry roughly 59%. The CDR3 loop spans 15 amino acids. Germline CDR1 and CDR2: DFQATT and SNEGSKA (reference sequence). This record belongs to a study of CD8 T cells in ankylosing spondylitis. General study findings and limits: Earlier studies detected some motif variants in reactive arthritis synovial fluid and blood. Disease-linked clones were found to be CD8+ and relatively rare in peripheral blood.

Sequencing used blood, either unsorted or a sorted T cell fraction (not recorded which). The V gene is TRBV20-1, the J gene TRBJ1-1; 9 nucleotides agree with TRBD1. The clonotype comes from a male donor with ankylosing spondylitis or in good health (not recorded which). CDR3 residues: CSARVTGGLNAEAFF. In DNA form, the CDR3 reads TGCAGTGCTAGAGTGACAGGGGGTTTGAACGCTGAAGCTTTCTTT.